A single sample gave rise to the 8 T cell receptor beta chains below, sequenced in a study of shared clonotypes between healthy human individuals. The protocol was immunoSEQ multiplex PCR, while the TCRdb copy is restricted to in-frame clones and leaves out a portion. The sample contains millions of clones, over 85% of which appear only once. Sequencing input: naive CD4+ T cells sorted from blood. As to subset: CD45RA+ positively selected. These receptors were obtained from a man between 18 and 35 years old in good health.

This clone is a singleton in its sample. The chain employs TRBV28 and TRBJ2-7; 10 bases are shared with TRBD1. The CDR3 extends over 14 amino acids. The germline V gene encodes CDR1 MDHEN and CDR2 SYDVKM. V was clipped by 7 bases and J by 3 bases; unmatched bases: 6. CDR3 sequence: CASTQRTGGYEQYF. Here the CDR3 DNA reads TGTGCCAGCACTCAGAGGACAGGGGGCTACGAGCAGTACTTC.

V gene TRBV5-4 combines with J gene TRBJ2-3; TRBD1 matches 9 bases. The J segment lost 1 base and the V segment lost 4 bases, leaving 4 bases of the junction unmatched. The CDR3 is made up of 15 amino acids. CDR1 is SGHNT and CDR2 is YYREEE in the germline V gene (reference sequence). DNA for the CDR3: TGTGCCAGCAGCAGGGGACAGGGACGCACAGATACGCAGTATTTT. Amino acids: CASSRGQGRTDTQYF.

The CDR3 nucleotides read TGTGCCAGCAGTCCAGGACAGGGCTACACTGAAGCTTTCTTT. It is translated as CASSPGQGYTEAFF. The chain carries TRBV28 and TRBJ1-1, with 8 bases identical to TRBD1. The CDR3 length is 14 residues. Trimming took 5 bases from V and 3 from J; bases not matched to a gene: 5. The germline CDR1 and CDR2 sequences are MDHEN and SYDVKM.

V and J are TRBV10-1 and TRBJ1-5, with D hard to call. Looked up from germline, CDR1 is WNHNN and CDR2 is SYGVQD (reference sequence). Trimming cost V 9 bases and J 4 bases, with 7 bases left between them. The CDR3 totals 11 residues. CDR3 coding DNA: TGCGCCAGGAATTCAAATCAGCCCCAGCATTTT. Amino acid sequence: CARNSNQPQHF.

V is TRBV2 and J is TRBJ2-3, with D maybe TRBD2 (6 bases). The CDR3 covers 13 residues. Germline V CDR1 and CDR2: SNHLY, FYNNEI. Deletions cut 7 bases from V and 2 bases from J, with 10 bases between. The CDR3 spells CASTGTVTDTQYF. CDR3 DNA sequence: TGTGCCAGCACCGGGACTGTCACAGATACGCAGTATTTT.

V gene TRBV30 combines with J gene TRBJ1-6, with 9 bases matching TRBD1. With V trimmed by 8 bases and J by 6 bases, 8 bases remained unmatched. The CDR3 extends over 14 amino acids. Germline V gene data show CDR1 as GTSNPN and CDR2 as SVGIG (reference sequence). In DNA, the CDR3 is TGTGCCCTAAGTCGGGACAGGGTTAATTCACCCCTCCACTTT. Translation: CALSRDRVNSPLHF.

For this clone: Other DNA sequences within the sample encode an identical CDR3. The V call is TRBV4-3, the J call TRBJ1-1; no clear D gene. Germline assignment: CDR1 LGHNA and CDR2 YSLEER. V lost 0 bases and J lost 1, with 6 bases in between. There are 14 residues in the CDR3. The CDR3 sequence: CASSQEGGNTEAFF. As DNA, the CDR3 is TGCGCCAGCAGCCAAGAAGGAGGGAACACTGAAGCTTTCTTT.

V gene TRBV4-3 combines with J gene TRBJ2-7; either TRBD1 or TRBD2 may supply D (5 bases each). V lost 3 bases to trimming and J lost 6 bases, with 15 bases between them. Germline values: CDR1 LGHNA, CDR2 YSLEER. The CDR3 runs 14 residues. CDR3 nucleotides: TGCGCCAGCAGCCACTCCGGGACCTGGGGCGAGCAGTACTTC. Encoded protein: CASSHSGTWGEQYF.